Listed below are T cell receptor beta chains from one sample, sequenced in a study of cytomegalovirus exposure and HLA in healthy donors. Generated by immunoSEQ multiplex PCR, the TCRdb table keeps only in-frame clones and is missing some. Seen in this sample are approximately 150,000 clones; the ten most common clones hold around 0.96%. Sequencing was performed on PBMCs. These receptor sequences come from a male donor in good health and CMV-seronegative. Both conserved end residues are part of each CDR3. A D gene is named only where the DNA matches it firmly.

j_gene: TRBJ2-5; d_gene: -; v_gene: TRBV2; CDR3nt: TGTGCCAGCAAAGTGGCAGGGTACCAAGAGACCCAGTACTTC; CDR3aa: CASKVAGYQETQYF
j_gene: TRBJ2-1; d_gene: -; v_gene: TRBV7-8; CDR3nt: TGTGCCAGCAGCTTAGTGCCTAGCTACAATGAGCAGTTCTTC; CDR3aa: CASSLVPSYNEQFF
j_gene: TRBJ2-1; d_gene: -; v_gene: TRBV6-5; CDR3nt: TGTGCCAGCAGTTACTCGAGGTCCGGGGGCAATGAGCAGTTCTTC; CDR3aa: CASSYSRSGGNEQFF
j_gene: TRBJ2-5; d_gene: -; v_gene: TRBV29-1; CDR3nt: TGCAGCGTTGTGAGGTTGGAGACCCAGTACTTC; CDR3aa: CSVVRLETQYF
j_gene: TRBJ1-4; d_gene: -; v_gene: TRBV29-1; CDR3nt: TGCAGCGTTGAAGATCGGGAAAAACTGTTTTTT; CDR3aa: CSVEDREKLFF
j_gene: TRBJ1-6; d_gene: -; v_gene: TRBV12-2; CDR3nt: TGTGCAAGTCGCCCCTGCCACCCGAGGGGGTCCTATAATTCACCCCTCCACTTT; CDR3aa: CASRPCHPRGSYNSPLHF
j_gene: TRBJ1-2; d_gene: TRBD1; v_gene: TRBV18; CDR3nt: TGTGCCAGCTCACCTGCTGACAGGGGGCTTAATGGCTACACCTTC; CDR3aa: CASSPADRGLNGYTF
j_gene: TRBJ2-3; d_gene: TRBD1; v_gene: TRBV5-4; CDR3nt: TGTGCCAGCAGCCACGGACAGGGCACAGATACGCAGTATTTT; CDR3aa: CASSHGQGTDTQYF
j_gene: TRBJ2-7; d_gene: TRBD2; v_gene: TRBV2; CDR3nt: TGTGCCAGCAGTGGATTGGGCGGGAGGACCTCCTACGAGCAGTACTTC; CDR3aa: CASSGLGGRTSYEQYF
j_gene: TRBJ1-3; d_gene: -; v_gene: TRBV2; CDR3nt: TGTGCCAGCAGCAACAGTGTACAGGGAGGAAACACCATATATTTT; CDR3aa: CASSNSVQGGNTIYF
j_gene: TRBJ2-3; d_gene: -; v_gene: TRBV30; CDR3nt: TGTGCCTGGAGTCGTCGGGGGAGCACAGATACGCAGTATTTT; CDR3aa: CAWSRRGSTDTQYF
j_gene: TRBJ2-1; d_gene: -; v_gene: TRBV7-9; CDR3nt: TGTGCCAGCCGCCTACAGGGAAATGAGCAGTTCTTC; CDR3aa: CASRLQGNEQFF
j_gene: TRBJ1-2; d_gene: TRBD1; v_gene: TRBV7-9; CDR3nt: TGTGCCAGCAGCTCCACAGGGGGCTATGGCTACACCTTC; CDR3aa: CASSSTGGYGYTF
j_gene: TRBJ2-7; d_gene: TRBD2; v_gene: TRBV6-5; CDR3nt: TGTGCCAGCAGCACCGAGGGAGGGGCCTACGAGCAGTACTTC; CDR3aa: CASSTEGGAYEQYF
j_gene: TRBJ2-3; d_gene: TRBD2; v_gene: TRBV27; CDR3nt: TGTGCCAGCACCCCGGGAGGGTGGGCAGATACGCAGTATTTT; CDR3aa: CASTPGGWADTQYF
j_gene: TRBJ2-7; d_gene: TRBD2; v_gene: TRBV5-1; CDR3nt: TGCGCCAGCAGCCTGGGACTAGATGCTTGGCAGTACTTC; CDR3aa: CASSLGLDAWQYF
j_gene: TRBJ2-5; d_gene: TRBD1; v_gene: TRBV19; CDR3nt: TGTGCCAGTAGTCCGCGGACAGGGGGCGAGACCCAGTACTTC; CDR3aa: CASSPRTGGETQYF
j_gene: TRBJ2-5; d_gene: -; v_gene: TRBV29-1; CDR3nt: TGCAGCGGGACACTACTGGGGGAGACCCAGTACTTC; CDR3aa: CSGTLLGETQYF
j_gene: TRBJ2-2; d_gene: TRBD1; v_gene: TRBV27; CDR3nt: TGTGCCAGCAGTCCGATACCCCCCGGGGACAGGGGAATGTTTTTT; CDR3aa: CASSPIPPGDRGMFF
j_gene: TRBJ1-6; d_gene: -; v_gene: TRBV11-2; CDR3nt: TGTGCCAGCAGCTTCATGGGAGGGGCCCCAAATTCACCCCTCCACTTT; CDR3aa: CASSFMGGAPNSPLHF
j_gene: TRBJ2-7; d_gene: TRBD2; v_gene: TRBV6-1; CDR3nt: TGTGCCAGCCTAGAGGGACTAGCGTTTTACGAGCAGTACTTC; CDR3aa: CASLEGLAFYEQYF
j_gene: TRBJ1-5; d_gene: -; v_gene: TRBV5-1; CDR3nt: TGCGCCAGCAGCTTGGAAGAGGATCAGCCCCAGCATTTT; CDR3aa: CASSLEEDQPQHF
j_gene: TRBJ1-1; d_gene: TRBD1; v_gene: TRBV28; CDR3nt: TGTGCCAGCAGTTTAAAGGACAGGGGATTGAACACTGAAGCTTTCTTT; CDR3aa: CASSLKDRGLNTEAFF